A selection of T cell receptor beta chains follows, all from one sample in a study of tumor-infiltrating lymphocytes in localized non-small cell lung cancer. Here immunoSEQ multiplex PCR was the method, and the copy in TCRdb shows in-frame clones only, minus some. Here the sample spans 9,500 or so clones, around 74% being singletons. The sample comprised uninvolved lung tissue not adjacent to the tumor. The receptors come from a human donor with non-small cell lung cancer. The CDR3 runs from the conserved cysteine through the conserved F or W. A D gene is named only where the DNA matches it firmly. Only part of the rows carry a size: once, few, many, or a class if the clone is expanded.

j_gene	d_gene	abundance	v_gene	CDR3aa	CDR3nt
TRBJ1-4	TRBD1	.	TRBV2	CASSRDRVSEKLFF	TGTGCCAGCAGTCGGGACAGGGTATCGGAAAAACTGTTTTTT
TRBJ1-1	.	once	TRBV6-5	CASSYSGQVHTEAFF	TGTGCCAGCAGTTACTCGGGGCAGGTTCACACTGAAGCTTTCTTT
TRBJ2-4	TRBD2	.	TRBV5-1	CASSLSGGAENIQYF	TGCGCCAGCAGCTTATCCGGGGGGGCCGAGAACATTCAGTACTTC
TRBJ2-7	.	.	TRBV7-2	CASSLNSPGVSYEQYF	TGTGCCAGCAGCTTAAATTCCCCAGGGGTAAGCTACGAGCAGTACTTC
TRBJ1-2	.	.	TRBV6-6	CASSRTEYGYTF	TGTGCCAGCAGTCGGACGGAGTATGGCTACACCTTC
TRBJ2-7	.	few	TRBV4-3	CASSQDRAGAGYEQYF	TGCGCCAGCAGCCAAGATCGGGCAGGGGCAGGGTACGAGCAGTACTTC
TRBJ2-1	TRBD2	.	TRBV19	CASSTGLANYNEQFF	TGTGCCAGTTCTACGGGACTAGCAAACTACAATGAGCAGTTCTTC
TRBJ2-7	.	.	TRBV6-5	CASSYKSDYEQYF	TGTGCCAGCAGTTATAAGTCAGACTACGAGCAGTACTTC
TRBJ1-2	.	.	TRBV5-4	CASSLGENYGYTF	TGTGCCAGCAGCTTAGGAGAAAACTATGGCTACACCTTC
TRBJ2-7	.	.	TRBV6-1	CASSVMGGQYF	TGTGCCAGCAGTGTCATGGGGGGGCAGTACTTC
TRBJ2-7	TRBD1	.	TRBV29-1	CSASRADGTGEEDLPYEQYF	TGCAGCGCTTCGCGAGCAGACGGGACAGGGGAAGAAGACCTACCCTACGAGCAGTACTTC
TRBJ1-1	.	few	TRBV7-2	CASSLMGASITEAFF	TGTGCCAGCAGCTTAATGGGGGCATCGATCACTGAAGCTTTCTTT
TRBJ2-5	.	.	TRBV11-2	CASSTSAAGAYQETQYF	TGTGCCAGCAGCACCAGCGCGGCGGGGGCGTACCAAGAGACCCAGTACTTC
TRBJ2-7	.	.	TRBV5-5	CASSYQTMGSSYEQYF	TGTGCCAGCAGCTACCAAACTATGGGGTCCTCCTACGAGCAGTACTTC
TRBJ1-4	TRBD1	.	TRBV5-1	CASSINRDRGEKLFF	TGCGCCAGCAGCATTAACCGGGACAGGGGGGAAAAACTGTTTTTT
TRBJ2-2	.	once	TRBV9	CASSVVAFTGELFF	TGTGCCAGCAGCGTAGTAGCGTTCACCGGGGAGCTGTTTTTT
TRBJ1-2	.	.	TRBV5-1	CASSRDSVKTYGYTF	TGCGCCAGCAGCAGAGACAGTGTTAAGACCTATGGCTACACCTTC
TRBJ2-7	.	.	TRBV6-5	CASSRDGTSYEQYF	TGTGCCAGCAGCCGGGACGGGACTTCCTACGAGCAGTACTTC
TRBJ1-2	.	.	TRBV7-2	CASSLAPGTQSYGYTF	TGTGCCAGCAGCTTAGCGCCTGGGACTCAAAGTTATGGCTACACCTTC
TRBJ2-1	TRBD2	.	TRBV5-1	CASSARTSGTSFTYNEQFF	TGCGCCAGCAGCGCCAGGACTAGCGGTACCTCCTTTACCTACAATGAGCAGTTCTTC
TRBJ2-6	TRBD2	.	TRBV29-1	CSADSGGADGANVLTF	TGCAGCGCCGATAGCGGGGGGGCCGACGGGGCCAACGTCCTGACTTTC
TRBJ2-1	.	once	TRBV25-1	CASSDAGHYHNEQFF	TGTGCCAGCAGTGATGCGGGACACTACCACAATGAGCAGTTCTTC
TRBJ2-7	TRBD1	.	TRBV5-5	CASSPPFRQGAPQFEQYF	TGTGCCAGCAGCCCCCCTTTCCGACAGGGGGCCCCACAATTCGAGCAGTACTTC
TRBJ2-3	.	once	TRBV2	CASTRGATFTDTQYF	TGTGCCAGCACAAGGGGGGCCACGTTCACAGATACGCAGTATTTT
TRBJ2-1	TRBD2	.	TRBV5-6	CASSLRLAGVHNEQFF	TGTGCCAGCAGCTTAAGACTAGCGGGAGTTCACAATGAGCAGTTCTTC
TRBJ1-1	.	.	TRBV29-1	CSVVSGPNTEAFF	TGCAGCGTTGTGTCGGGCCCGAACACTGAAGCTTTCTTT
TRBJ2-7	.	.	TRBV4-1	CASSAQVQKSYEQYF	TGCGCCAGCAGCGCACAGGTCCAAAAATCCTACGAGCAGTACTTC
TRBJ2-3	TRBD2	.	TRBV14	CASSHSGGRGQRRTDTQYF	TGTGCCAGCAGTCATAGCGGGGGGCGCGGCCAACGACGCACAGATACGCAGTATTTT
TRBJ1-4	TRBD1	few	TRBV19	CASSSGQGSFSNEKLFF	TGTGCCAGTAGCTCGGGACAGGGATCCTTCTCTAATGAAAAACTGTTTTTT
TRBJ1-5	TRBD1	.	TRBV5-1	CASSPGQGALQPQHF	TGCGCCAGCAGCCCGGGACAGGGGGCACTTCAGCCCCAGCATTTT
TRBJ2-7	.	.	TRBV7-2	CASRGAGEQYF	TGTGCCAGCCGCGGTGCGGGCGAGCAGTACTTC
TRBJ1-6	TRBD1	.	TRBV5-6	CASNQGQKNSPLHF	TGTGCCAGCAACCAGGGACAGAAAAATTCACCCCTCCACTTT
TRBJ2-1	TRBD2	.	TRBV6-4	CASSDRTSGVGEQFF	TGTGCCAGCAGTGACCGCACTAGCGGGGTGGGGGAGCAGTTCTTC
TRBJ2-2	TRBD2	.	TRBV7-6	CASSPGLAGGANTGELFF	TGTGCCAGCAGCCCGGGACTAGCGGGAGGTGCGAACACCGGGGAGCTGTTTTTT
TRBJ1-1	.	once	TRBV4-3	CASSQDTAGVAFF	TGCGCCAGCAGCCAAGATACGGCAGGGGTTGCTTTCTTT
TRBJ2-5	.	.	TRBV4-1	CASSPTPGHLQETQYF	TGCGCCAGCAGCCCCACCCCGGGACATCTACAAGAGACCCAGTACTTC
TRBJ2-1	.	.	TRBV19	CASSRGAGPYNEQFF	TGTGCCAGTAGTAGGGGCGCGGGACCCTACAATGAGCAGTTCTTC
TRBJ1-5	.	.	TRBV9	CASSVGSSNQPQHF	TGTGCCAGCAGCGTAGGGTCAAGCAATCAGCCCCAGCATTTT
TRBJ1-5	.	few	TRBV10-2	CASSDLGNQPQHF	TGCGCCAGCAGTGATTTGGGAAATCAGCCCCAGCATTTT
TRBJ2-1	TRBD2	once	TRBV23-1	CASSQLEGRLAGGPNEQFF	TGCGCCAGCAGTCAATTGGAGGGCCGACTAGCGGGAGGGCCGAATGAGCAGTTCTTC
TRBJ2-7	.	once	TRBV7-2	CASSLEYEQYF	TGTGCCAGCAGCTTAGAATACGAGCAGTACTTC
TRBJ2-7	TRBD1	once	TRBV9	CASSVAVGQGNYEQYF	TGTGCCAGCAGCGTAGCGGTAGGACAGGGGAACTACGAGCAGTACTTC
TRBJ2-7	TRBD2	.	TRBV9	CASSRTGTSVSYEQYF	TGTGCCAGCAGCCGTACCGGGACTAGCGTTTCCTACGAGCAGTACTTC
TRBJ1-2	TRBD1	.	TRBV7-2	CASSLGTGRNANYGYTF	TGTGCCAGCAGCCTTGGGACAGGTCGCAATGCTAACTATGGCTACACCTTC
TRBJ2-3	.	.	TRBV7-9	CASSHEGTGTDTQYF	TGTGCCAGCAGCCACGAAGGGACGGGCACAGATACGCAGTATTTT
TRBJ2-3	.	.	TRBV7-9	CASSFSQSTDTQYF	TGTGCCAGCAGCTTTAGCCAAAGCACAGATACGCAGTATTTT
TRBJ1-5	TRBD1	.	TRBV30	CAWAGTDNQPQHF	TGTGCCTGGGCCGGGACAGACAATCAGCCCCAGCATTTT
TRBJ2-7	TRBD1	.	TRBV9	CASSVVGQGPEQYF	TGTGCCAGCAGCGTAGTGGGACAGGGCCCCGAGCAGTACTTC
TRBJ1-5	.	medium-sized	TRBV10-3	CAISAVGNQPQHF	TGTGCCATCAGCGCCGTGGGGAATCAGCCCCAGCATTTT
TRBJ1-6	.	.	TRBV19	CASGPGPLDSPLHF	TGTGCCAGTGGTCCGGGACCGCTCGATTCACCCCTCCACTTT
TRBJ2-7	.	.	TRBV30	CAWGAGGKHEQYF	TGTGCCTGGGGGGCCGGGGGCAAGCACGAGCAGTACTTC
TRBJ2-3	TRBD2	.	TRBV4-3	CASSQDLRTSGGGTTDTQYF	TGCGCCAGCAGCCAAGATCTACGGACTAGCGGGGGCGGAACCACAGATACGCAGTATTTT
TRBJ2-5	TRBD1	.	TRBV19	CASRKGTAKETQYF	TGTGCCAGTAGGAAAGGGACAGCGAAAGAGACCCAGTACTTC
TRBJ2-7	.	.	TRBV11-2	CASSPAGQFLHEQYF	TGTGCCAGCAGCCCGGCCGGACAGTTCCTACACGAGCAGTACTTC